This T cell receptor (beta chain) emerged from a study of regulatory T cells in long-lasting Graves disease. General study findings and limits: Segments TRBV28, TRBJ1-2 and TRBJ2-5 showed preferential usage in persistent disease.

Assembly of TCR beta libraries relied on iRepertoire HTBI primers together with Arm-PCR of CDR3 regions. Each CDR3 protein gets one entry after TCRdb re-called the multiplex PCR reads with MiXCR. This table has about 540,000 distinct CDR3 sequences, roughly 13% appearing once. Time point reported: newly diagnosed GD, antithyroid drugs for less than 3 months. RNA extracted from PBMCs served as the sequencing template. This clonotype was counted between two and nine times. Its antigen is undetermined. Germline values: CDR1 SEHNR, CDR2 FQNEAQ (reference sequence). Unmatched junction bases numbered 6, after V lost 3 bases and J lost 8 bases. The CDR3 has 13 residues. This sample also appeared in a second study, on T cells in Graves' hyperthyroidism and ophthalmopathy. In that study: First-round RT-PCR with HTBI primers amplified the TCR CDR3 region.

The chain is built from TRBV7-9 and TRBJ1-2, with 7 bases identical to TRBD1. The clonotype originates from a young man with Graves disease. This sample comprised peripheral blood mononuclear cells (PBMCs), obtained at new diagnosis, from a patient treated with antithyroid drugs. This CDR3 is CASSFGTGEGYTF. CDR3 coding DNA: TGTGCCAGCAGCTTCGGAACAGGGGAGGGCTACACCTTC.